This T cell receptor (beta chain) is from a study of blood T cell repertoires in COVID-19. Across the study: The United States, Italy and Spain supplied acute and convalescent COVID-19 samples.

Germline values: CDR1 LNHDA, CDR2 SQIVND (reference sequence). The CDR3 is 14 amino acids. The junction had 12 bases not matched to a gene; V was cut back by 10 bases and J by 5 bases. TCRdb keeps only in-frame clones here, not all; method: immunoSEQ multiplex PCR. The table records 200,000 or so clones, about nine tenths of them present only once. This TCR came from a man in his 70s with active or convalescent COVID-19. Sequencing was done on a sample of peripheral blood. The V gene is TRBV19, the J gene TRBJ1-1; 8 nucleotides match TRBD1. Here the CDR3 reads CATLSRGQRTEAFF. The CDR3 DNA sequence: TGTGCCACATTATCCAGGGGGCAAAGAACTGAAGCTTTCTTT.